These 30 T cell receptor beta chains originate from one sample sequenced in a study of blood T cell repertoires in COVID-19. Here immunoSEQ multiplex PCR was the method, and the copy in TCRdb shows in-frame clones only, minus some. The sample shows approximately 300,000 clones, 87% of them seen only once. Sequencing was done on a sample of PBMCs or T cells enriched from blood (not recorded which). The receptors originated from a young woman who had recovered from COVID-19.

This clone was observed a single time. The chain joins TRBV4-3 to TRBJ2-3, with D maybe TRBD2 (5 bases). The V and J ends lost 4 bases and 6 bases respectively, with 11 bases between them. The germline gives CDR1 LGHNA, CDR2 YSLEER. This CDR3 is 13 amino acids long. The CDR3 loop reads CASSPRVLDTQYF. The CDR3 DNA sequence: TGCGCCAGCAGCCCGCGGGTGTTGGATACGCAGTATTTT.

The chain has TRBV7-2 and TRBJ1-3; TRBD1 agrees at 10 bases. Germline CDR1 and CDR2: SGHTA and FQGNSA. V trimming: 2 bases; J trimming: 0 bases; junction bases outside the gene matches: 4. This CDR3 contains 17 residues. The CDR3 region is CASSLRGQGSSGNTIYF. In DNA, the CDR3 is TGTGCCAGCAGCTTACGGGGACAGGGGTCCTCTGGAAACACCATATATTTT.

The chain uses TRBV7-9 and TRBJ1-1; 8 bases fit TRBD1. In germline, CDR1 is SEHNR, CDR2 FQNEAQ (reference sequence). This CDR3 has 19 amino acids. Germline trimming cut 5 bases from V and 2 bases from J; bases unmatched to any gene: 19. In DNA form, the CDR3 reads TGTGCCAGCAGCCCCCAACCGGACAGGGCTCACCGGTCCAACACTGAAGCTTTCTTT. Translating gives CASSPQPDRAHRSNTEAFF.

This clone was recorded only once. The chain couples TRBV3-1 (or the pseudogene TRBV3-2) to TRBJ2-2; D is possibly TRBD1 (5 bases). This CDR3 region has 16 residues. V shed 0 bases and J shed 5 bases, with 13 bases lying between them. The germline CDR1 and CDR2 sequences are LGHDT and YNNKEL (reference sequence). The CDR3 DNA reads TGTGCCAGCAGCCAAGATGGGGCCCCGTGGACCGGGGAGCTGTTTTTT. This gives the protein CASSQDGAPWTGELFF.

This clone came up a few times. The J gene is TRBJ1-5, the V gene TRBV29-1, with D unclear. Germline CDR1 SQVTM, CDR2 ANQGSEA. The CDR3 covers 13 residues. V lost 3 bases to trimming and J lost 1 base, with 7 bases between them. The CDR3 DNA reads TGCAGCGTTGACGACGGGAGCAATCAGCCCCAGCATTTT. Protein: CSVDDGSNQPQHF. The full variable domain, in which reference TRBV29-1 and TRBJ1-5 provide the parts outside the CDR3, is SAVISQKPSRDICQRGTSLTIQCQVDSQVTMMFWYRQQPGQSLTLIATANQGSEATYESGFVIDKFPISRPNLTFSTLTVSNMSPEDSSIYLCSVDDGSNQPQHFGDGTRLSIL.

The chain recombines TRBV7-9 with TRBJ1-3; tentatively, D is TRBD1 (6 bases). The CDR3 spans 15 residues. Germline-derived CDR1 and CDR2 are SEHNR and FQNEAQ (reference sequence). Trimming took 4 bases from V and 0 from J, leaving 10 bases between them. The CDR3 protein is CASSSGQFSGNTIYF. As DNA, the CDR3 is TGTGCCAGCAGCTCAGGACAGTTCTCTGGAAACACCATATATTTT.

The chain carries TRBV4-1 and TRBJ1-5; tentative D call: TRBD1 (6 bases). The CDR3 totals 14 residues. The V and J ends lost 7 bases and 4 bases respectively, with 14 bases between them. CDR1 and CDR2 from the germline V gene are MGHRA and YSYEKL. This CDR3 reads CASTGTKTNQPQHF. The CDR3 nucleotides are TGCGCCAGCACCGGGACAAAAACTAATCAGCCCCAGCATTTT.

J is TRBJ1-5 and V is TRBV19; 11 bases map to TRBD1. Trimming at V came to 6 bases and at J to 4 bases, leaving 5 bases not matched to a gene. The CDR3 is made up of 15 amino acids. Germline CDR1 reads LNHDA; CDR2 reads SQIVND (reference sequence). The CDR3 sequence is CASSRDRGANQPQHF. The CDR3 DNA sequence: TGTGCCAGTAGCCGGGACAGGGGGGCGAATCAGCCCCAGCATTTT.

The chain's CDR3 is CASSFEGQSYTF. The CDR3 region has the DNA TGTGCCAGCAGCTTTGAGGGTCAGAGCTACACCTTC. V and J are TRBV7-9 and TRBJ1-2, with D unclear. The length of the CDR3 is 12 residues. The germline V and J ends were trimmed by 3 bases and 9 bases, with 11 bases remaining between them. Germline CDR1 and CDR2: SEHNR and FQNEAQ (reference sequence).

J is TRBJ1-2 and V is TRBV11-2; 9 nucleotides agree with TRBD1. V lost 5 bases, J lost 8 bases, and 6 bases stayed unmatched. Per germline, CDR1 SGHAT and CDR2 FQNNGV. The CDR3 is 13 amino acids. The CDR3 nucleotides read TGTGCCAGCAGCCCGGGACAGGGTGAGGGCTACACCTTC. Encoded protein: CASSPGQGEGYTF. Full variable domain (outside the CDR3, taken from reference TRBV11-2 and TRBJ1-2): EAGVAQSPRYKIIEKRQSVAFWCNPISGHATLYWYQQILGQGPKLLIQFQNNGVVDDSQLPKDRFSAERLKGVDSTLKIQPAKLEDSAVYLCASSPGQGEGYTFGSGTRLTVV.

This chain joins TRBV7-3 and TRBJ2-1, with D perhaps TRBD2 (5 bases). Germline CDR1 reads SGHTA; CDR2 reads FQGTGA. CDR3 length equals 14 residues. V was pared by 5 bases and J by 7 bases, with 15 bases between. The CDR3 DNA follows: TGTGCCAGCAGCCGAGGGATGGGAGAGAATGAGCAGTTCTTC. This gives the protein CASSRGMGENEQFF. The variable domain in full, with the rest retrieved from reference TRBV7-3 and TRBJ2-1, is GAGVSQTPSNKVTEKGKYVELRCDPISGHTALYWYRQSLGQGPEFLIYFQGTGAADDSGLPNDRFFAVRPEGSVSTLKIQRTERGDSAVYLCASSRGMGENEQFFGPGTRLTVL.

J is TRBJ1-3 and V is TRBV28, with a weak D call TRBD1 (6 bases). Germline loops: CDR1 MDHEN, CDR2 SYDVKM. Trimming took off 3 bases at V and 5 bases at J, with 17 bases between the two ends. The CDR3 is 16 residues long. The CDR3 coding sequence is TGTGCCAGCAGTTTCCTCGTAGGGACACAGCGAAACACCATATATTTT. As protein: CASSFLVGTQRNTIYF.

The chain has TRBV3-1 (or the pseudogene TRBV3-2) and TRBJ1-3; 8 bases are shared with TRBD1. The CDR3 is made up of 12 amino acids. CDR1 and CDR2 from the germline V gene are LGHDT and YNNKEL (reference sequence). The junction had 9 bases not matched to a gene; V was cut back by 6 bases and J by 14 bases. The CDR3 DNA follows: TGTGCCAGCAGACTCGGACAGGGCGACGTATATTTT. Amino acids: CASRLGQGDVYF.

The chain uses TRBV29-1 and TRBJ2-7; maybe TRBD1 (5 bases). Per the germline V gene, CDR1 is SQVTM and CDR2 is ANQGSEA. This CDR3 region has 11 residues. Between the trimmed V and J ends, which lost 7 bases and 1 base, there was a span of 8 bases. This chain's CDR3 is CSARVSYEQYF. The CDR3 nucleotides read TGCAGCGCCAGGGTTTCCTACGAGCAGTACTTC.

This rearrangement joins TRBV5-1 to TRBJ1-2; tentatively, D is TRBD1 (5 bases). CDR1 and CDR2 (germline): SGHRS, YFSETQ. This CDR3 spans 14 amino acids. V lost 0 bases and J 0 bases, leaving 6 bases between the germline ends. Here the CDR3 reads CASSLGDSNYGYTF. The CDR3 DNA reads TGCGCCAGCAGCTTGGGGGACTCTAACTATGGCTACACCTTC.

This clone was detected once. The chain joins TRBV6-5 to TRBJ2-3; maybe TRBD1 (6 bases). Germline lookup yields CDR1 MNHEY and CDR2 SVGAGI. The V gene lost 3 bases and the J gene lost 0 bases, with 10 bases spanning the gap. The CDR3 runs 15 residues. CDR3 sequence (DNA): TGTGCCAGCAGTTATACCAGGGGTAGCACAGATACGCAGTATTTT. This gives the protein CASSYTRGSTDTQYF.

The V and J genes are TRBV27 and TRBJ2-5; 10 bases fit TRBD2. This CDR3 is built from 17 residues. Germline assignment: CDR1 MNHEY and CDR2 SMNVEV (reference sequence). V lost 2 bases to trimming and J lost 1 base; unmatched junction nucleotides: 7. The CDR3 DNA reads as TGTGCCAGCAGTTTAACACCTAGCGGGGGACCCCAAGAGACCCAGTACTTC. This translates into CASSLTPSGGPQETQYF.

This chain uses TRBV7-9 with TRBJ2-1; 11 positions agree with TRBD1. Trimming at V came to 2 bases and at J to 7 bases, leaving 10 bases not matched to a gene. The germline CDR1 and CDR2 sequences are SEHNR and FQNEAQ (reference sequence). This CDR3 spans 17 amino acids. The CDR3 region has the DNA TGTGCCAGCAGCTTATCCGGACAGGGGGCTGTGTTTAATGAGCAGTTCTTC. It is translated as CASSLSGQGAVFNEQFF.

The DNA of the CDR3 is TGTGCCAGCAGTTTCAGACAGGAGCAGTACTTC. Its protein product is CASSFRQEQYF. This chain links TRBV27 with TRBJ2-7; a weak D match, TRBD1 (5 bases). V was clipped by 3 bases and J by 7 bases, with 7 bases between them. Per the germline V gene, CDR1 is MNHEY and CDR2 is SMNVEV (reference sequence). This CDR3 region has 11 residues.

CDR3 coding DNA: TGTGCCAGCAGTTACGCGGACACCATATATTTT. It encodes CASSYADTIYF. This chain connects TRBV6-5 to TRBJ1-3, with unresolved D. Germline V gene data show CDR1 as MNHEY and CDR2 as SVGAGI. V gave up 2 bases and J gave up 8 bases, with 4 bases separating them. The CDR3 sequence is 11 residues long.

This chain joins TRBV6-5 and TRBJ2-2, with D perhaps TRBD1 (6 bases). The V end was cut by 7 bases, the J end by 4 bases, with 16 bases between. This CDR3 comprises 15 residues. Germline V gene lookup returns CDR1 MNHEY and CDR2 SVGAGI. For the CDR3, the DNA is TGTGCCAGCACTCAGATACAGGGTACCACCGGGGAGCTGTTTTTT. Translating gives CASTQIQGTTGELFF.

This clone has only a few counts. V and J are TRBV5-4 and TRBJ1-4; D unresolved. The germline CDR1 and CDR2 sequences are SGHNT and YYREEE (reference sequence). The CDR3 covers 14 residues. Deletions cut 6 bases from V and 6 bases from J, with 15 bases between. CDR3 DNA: TGTGCCAGCACTCCCCCCGGGAGTGATGAAAAACTGTTTTTT. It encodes CASTPPGSDEKLFF.

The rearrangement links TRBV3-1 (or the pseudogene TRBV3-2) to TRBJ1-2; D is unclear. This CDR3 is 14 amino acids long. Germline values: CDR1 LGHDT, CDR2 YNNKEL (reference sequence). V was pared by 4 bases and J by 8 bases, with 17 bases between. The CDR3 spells CASSLGPRDGGYTF. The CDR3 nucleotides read TGTGCCAGCAGCCTTGGGCCTCGAGATGGAGGCTACACCTTC.

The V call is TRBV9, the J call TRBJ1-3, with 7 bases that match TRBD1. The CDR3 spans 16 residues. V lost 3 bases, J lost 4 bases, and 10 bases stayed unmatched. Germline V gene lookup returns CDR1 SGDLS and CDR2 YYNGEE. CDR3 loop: CASSAPPGQLGNTIYF. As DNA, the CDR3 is TGTGCCAGCAGCGCCCCCCCGGGACAGTTGGGAAACACCATATATTTT.

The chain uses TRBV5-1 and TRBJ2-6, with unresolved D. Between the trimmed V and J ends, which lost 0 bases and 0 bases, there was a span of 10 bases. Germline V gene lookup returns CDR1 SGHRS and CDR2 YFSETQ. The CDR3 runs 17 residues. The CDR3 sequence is CASSLAPRFSGANVLTF. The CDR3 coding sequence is TGCGCCAGCAGCTTGGCCCCCAGGTTCTCTGGGGCCAACGTCCTGACTTTC.

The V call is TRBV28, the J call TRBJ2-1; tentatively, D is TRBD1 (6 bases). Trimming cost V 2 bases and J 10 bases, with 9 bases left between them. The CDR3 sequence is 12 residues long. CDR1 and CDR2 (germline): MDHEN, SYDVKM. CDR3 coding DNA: TGTGCCAGCAGTTTAATGCAGGGGGAGCAGTTCTTC. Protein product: CASSLMQGEQFF.

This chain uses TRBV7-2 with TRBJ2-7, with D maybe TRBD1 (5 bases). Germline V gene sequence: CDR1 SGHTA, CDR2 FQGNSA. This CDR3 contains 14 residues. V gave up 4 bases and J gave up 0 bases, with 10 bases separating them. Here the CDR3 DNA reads TGTGCCAGCAGCTGGACATCGAGCTCCTACGAGCAGTACTTC. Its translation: CASSWTSSSYEQYF.

The CDR3 nucleotides are TGTGCCAGCAGCTTGACAGCTTATGGCTACACCTTC. This gives the protein CASSLTAYGYTF. The chain carries TRBV7-9 and TRBJ1-2; TRBD1 might be the D (5 bases). The ends were cut back, 3 bases at V and 5 bases at J, with 7 bases in the middle. CDR1 is SEHNR, CDR2 FQNEAQ, per germline (reference sequence). The CDR3 length is 12 residues.

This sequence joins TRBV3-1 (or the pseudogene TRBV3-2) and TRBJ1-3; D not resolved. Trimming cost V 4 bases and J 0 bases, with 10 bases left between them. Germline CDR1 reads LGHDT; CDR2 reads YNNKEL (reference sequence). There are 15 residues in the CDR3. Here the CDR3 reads CASSRQVLSGNTIYF. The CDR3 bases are TGTGCCAGCAGCCGCCAGGTCCTCTCTGGAAACACCATATATTTT.

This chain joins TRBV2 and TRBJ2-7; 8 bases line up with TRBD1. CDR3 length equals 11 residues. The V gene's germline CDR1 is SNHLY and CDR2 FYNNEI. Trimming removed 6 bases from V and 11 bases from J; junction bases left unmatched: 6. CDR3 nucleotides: TGTGCCAGCAGGGGGACAGGTCCCAAGTACTTC. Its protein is CASRGTGPKYF.